The sequence of this T cell receptor beta chain was determined in a study of T cell responses to AZD1222 COVID-19 vaccine. Overall study context: Researchers grouped second doses given at about 4 or about 12 weeks into one pool. Whole-study findings and limits: Repertoire sampling was restricted to post-peak T cell response timepoints. Only 5 to 7 AZD1222 recipients tested seropositive at baseline. Spike-spanning, vaccine-associated CD4 TCRs were dominant at 160-218 and 743-854.

Germline loops: CDR1 SGHTA, CDR2 FQGNSA. The CDR3 has 13 residues. Trimming removed 4 bases at V and 8 bases at J, with 11 bases between. Using immunoSEQ multiplex PCR, the repertoire was profiled, and TCRdb retains in-frame clones only, with some absent. The sample shows about 170,000 clones, 90% of them seen only once. Notes on this clone: What it binds is unknown.

V gene TRBV7-2 combines with J gene TRBJ1-4; D call uncertain. The receptor was derived from an adult in good health. This specimen was peripheral blood, taken on day 0 of AZD1222 vaccination. CDR3 in amino acids: CASSSGLNEKLFF. CDR3 nucleotides: TGTGCCAGCAGCTCCGGATTAAACGAAAAACTGTTTTTT.